This entry features one T cell receptor beta chain sequence. Antigen: not known. V was shortened by 1 base and J by 6 bases, with 14 bases between the two germline ends. This CDR3 has 15 amino acids. Germline lookup yields CDR1 MGHDK and CDR2 SYGVNS. The data were obtained in a study of CXCR4 blockade with PD-1 therapy in pancreatic cancer. Whole-study results and caveats: Frequent tumor clones were encoded by many distinct rearrangements, suggesting shared antigens.

Repertoires were generated with immunoSEQ multiplex PCR, while TCRdb's copy carries only in-frame clones and drops some. The sample includes 3,200 or so clones, about 50% of them seen just once. Sample: tumor tissue. The origin of this receptor is a human donor with pancreatic ductal adenocarcinoma. V and J are TRBV25-1 and TRBJ2-3; D is possibly TRBD1 or TRBD2 (5 bases each). CDR3 residues: CASSESRGDSDTQYF. The DNA for the CDR3 is TGTGCCAGCAGTGAATCTCGGGGAGACAGCGATACGCAGTATTTT.